The rows below give T cell receptor beta chains drawn from one sample of a study of cytomegalovirus exposure and HLA in healthy donors. Clones were sequenced by immunoSEQ multiplex PCR, and TCRdb holds only the in-frame ones, with some missing. The table includes around 150,000 clones, 75% to 90% detected once. The sequenced material came from PBMCs. These TCRs come from a male donor in good health and CMV-seropositive. Both conserved end residues are part of each CDR3. The D gene is left open where the match is weak. Rows may omit the clone size; those that give it use once, few, many or a size class.

length	size	V	J	D	DNA	CDR3
11	few	TRBV6-5	TRBJ1-1	.	TGTGCCAGCAGTTACGGGGGGGAAGCTTTCTTT	CASSYGGEAFF
13	.	TRBV30	TRBJ1-5	.	TGTGCCTGGGGGCTGGGGGGGAATCAGCCCCAGCATTTT	CAWGLGGNQPQHF
13	.	TRBV7-9	TRBJ1-4	.	TGTGCCAGCAGCCCCTCGAGGGCGGAAAAACTGTTTTTT	CASSPSRAEKLFF
14	.	TRBV5-1	TRBJ2-5	TRBD1	TGCGCCAGCAGCTTGGTAGGGGGCGGAGAGACCCAGTACTTC	CASSLVGGGETQYF
18	.	TRBV29-1	TRBJ2-6	TRBD1	TGCAGCGTTGAAGAACGGAGCAGGGGGCTCTCTGGGGCCAACGTCCTGACTTTC	CSVEERSRGLSGANVLTF
15	once	TRBV9	TRBJ2-1	TRBD2	TGTGCCAGCAGCCGGAGCGGGAGTGATATCAATGAGCAGTTCTTC	CASSRSGSDINEQFF
16	.	TRBV4-1	TRBJ1-2	TRBD1	TGCGCCAGCAGCCAGCCAGCACAGGGGATGAAATGGGGCTACACCTTC	CASSQPAQGMKWGYTF
12	.	TRBV27	TRBJ1-2	.	TGTGCCAGTGGGCAGGATAACTATGGCTACACCTTC	CASGQDNYGYTF
14	.	TRBV2	TRBJ2-5	.	TGTGCCAGCAGTGATCGGGGCAGGGGCGAGACCCAGTACTTC	CASSDRGRGETQYF
15	.	TRBV15	TRBJ2-3	.	TGTGCCACCAGCAGAGGGGCCAGGGACACAGATACGCAGTATTTT	CATSRGARDTDTQYF
15	few	TRBV27	TRBJ2-7	.	TGTGCCAGCCAATTCTCCGGGACTCAAGACTACGAGCAGTACTTC	CASQFSGTQDYEQYF
13	.	TRBV6-1	TRBJ1-1	.	TGTGCCAGCAGTGTAACAGTGAACACTGAAGCTTTCTTT	CASSVTVNTEAFF
15	.	TRBV27	TRBJ2-5	.	TGTGCCAGCAGTTTACAAGGGGGAAGGATGGAGACCCAGTACTTC	CASSLQGGRMETQYF
15	few	TRBV25-1	TRBJ2-1	.	TGTGCCAGCAGTGGCCAGGGGTCGTATAGCAATGAGCAGTTCTTC	CASSGQGSYSNEQFF
16	.	TRBV4-3	TRBJ2-5	TRBD1	TGCGCCAGCAGTCGGAACCAGGGGGTAGGGCTAGAGACCCAGTACTTC	CASSRNQGVGLETQYF
16	.	TRBV14	TRBJ2-5	.	TGTGCCAGCAGCCAAGATTTTAGCCACCCCAAAGAGACCCAGTACTTC	CASSQDFSHPKETQYF
14	.	TRBV25-1	TRBJ1-2	TRBD1	TGTGCCAGCAGTAACCGGGACAGCAACTATGGCTACACCTTC	CASSNRDSNYGYTF
12	.	TRBV30	TRBJ2-7	.	TGTGCCTGGACTCTCGGTTCCTACGAGCAGTACTTC	CAWTLGSYEQYF
18	.	TRBV28	TRBJ1-6	.	TGTGCCAGCACCCCCCTGGGCGGGGCAGGCGTCTATAATTCACCCCTCCACTTT	CASTPLGGAGVYNSPLHF
14	.	TRBV11-2	TRBJ2-7	TRBD1	TGTGCCAGCAGCCTAGAGGGGGCCTCCTACGAGCAGTACTTC	CASSLEGASYEQYF
16	.	TRBV9	TRBJ1-4	.	TGTGCCAGCAGCGTAGGTGTGGCGGGGATTAATGAAAAACTGTTTTTT	CASSVGVAGINEKLFF
14	.	TRBV29-1	TRBJ2-3	.	TGCAGCGTTGACGCCACATGGTCCACAGATACGCAGTATTTT	CSVDATWSTDTQYF
16	.	TRBV29-1	TRBJ2-7	.	TGCAGCGTTGATTTGGCGGGACCATCCCCACCCTACGAGCAGTACTTC	CSVDLAGPSPPYEQYF
16	.	TRBV9	TRBJ2-2	TRBD1	TGTGCCAGCAGCGTAGGACCAGGGGGCGCCCCCGGGGAGCTGTTTTTT	CASSVGPGGAPGELFF